This passage covers 4 T cell receptor beta chains from one sample sequenced in a study of cytomegalovirus exposure and HLA in healthy donors. PCR involved 60 Vbeta and 13 Jbeta primers. This table comes from immunoSEQ multiplex PCR, and its TCRdb copy is limited to in-frame clones, with some not included. Of around 190,000 clones listed, 75% to 85% are singletons. Sequencing was carried out using PBMCs. Source of these receptors: a woman between 45 and 65 years old in good health and CMV-seronegative.

The V gene is TRBV5-1, the J gene TRBJ2-7; possible D gene TRBD2, 6 bases. V was clipped by 0 bases and J by 2 bases, with 12 bases between them. Germline-derived CDR1 and CDR2 are SGHRS and YFSETQ. This CDR3 has 15 residues. The CDR3 DNA reads as TGCGCCAGCAGCTTGGGTCGGGACTCCACCTACGAGCAGTACTTC. It codes for CASSLGRDSTYEQYF.

This rearrangement joins TRBV28 to TRBJ2-2, with D possibly being TRBD2 (6 bases). This CDR3 has 13 residues. Germline CDR1 reads MDHEN; CDR2 reads SYDVKM. Deletions cut 6 bases from V and 4 bases from J, with 9 bases between. CDR3 nucleotides: TGTGCCAGCAGGCGGGATTTCACCGGGGAGCTGTTTTTT. It encodes CASRRDFTGELFF.

The chain couples TRBV19 to TRBJ1-6; 9 positions match TRBD1. CDR1 LNHDA and CDR2 SQIVND come from the germline V gene (reference sequence). The trim removed 4 bases at V and 14 bases at J, leaving 6 bases unmatched. The CDR3 has 13 residues. The CDR3 sequence is CASSTTGGASLHF. The CDR3 region has the DNA TGTGCCAGTAGTACCACAGGGGGCGCGTCCCTCCACTTT. Combining the CDR3 with reference TRBV19 and TRBJ1-6 gives the whole variable domain DGGITQSPKYLFRKEGQNVTLSCEQNLNHDAMYWYRQDPGQGLRLIYYSQIVNDFQKGDIAEGYSVSREKKESFPLTVTSAQKNPTAFYLCASSTTGGASLHFGNGTRLTVT.

The chain combines TRBV7-2 with TRBJ1-2; D might be TRBD1 (5 bases). This CDR3 comprises 18 residues. With 5 bases removed from V and 7 bases from J, the gap between germline ends came to 29 bases. Germline values: CDR1 SGHTA, CDR2 FQGNSA. In nucleotides, the CDR3 is TGTGCCAGCAGCCTCGAGACCGGGACTAACAAGCTGGGGGGTGGCTACACCTTC. Translation: CASSLETGTNKLGGGYTF.